These 18 T cell receptor beta chains were all obtained from the same sample, sequenced in a study of Ad26.COV2.S vaccination and SARS-CoV-2 variants. Specified treatment: around 19 received Ad26.COV2.S at low or high dose, single or two shots; about 5 received placebo; per-sample allocation not given. Day 63 following the first vaccine or placebo injection was when the samples were taken. Profiled with immunoSEQ multiplex PCR; TCRdb holds only in-frame clones, not every one. The sample records about 390,000 clones, about 88% being singletons. The source material was peripheral blood, sampled in a trial of Ad26.COV2.S vaccine versus placebo. The source of these receptors is a person aged 18 to 59 who received the Ad26.COV2.S COVID-19 vaccine or a placebo.

V gene TRBV7-2 combines with J gene TRBJ2-5; 7 bases match TRBD1. V shed 3 bases and J 3 bases; nucleotides not matched to a gene: 4. CDR1 and CDR2 from the germline V gene are SGHTA and FQGNSA. The CDR3 totals 14 residues. The CDR3 DNA follows: TGTGCCAGCAGCTTTAGGGGGCCTGAAGAGACCCAGTACTTC. Translation gives CASSFRGPEETQYF.

The chain combines TRBV9 with TRBJ2-3; perhaps TRBD2 as D (5 bases). The CDR3 is made up of 12 amino acids. Trimming shortened V by 4 bases and J by 5 bases, and 8 bases separated the two germline ends. CDR1 is SGDLS and CDR2 is YYNGEE in the germline V gene. The CDR3 sequence: CASSSRGDTQYF. CDR3 DNA: TGTGCCAGCAGCTCACGGGGAGATACGCAGTATTTT.

This clone appeared a few times. The chain recombines TRBV11-2 with TRBJ2-5, with D possibly matching TRBD1 (6 bases). This CDR3 spans 16 amino acids. Germline V CDR1 and CDR2: SGHAT, FQNNGV. V was cut by 5 bases and J by 2 bases, with 18 bases left in between. The CDR3 DNA reads TGTGCCAGCAGCCTCGGACAGCGAGCCATACAAGAGACCCAGTACTTC. Translating gives CASSLGQRAIQETQYF.

The chain has TRBV5-1 and TRBJ1-4; D remains ambiguous. Germline lookup yields CDR1 SGHRS and CDR2 YFSETQ. The CDR3 runs to 15 residues. V was cut by 0 bases and J by 2 bases, with 8 bases left in between. The CDR3 coding sequence is TGCGCCAGCAGCTTGGTCCGCGGCACTAATGAAAAACTGTTTTTT. It specifies CASSLVRGTNEKLFF.

The V call is TRBV3-1 (or the pseudogene TRBV3-2), the J call TRBJ2-5; D is ambiguous. The length of the CDR3 is 14 residues. Germline loops: CDR1 LGHDT, CDR2 YNNKEL (reference sequence). V was clipped by 0 bases and J by 4 bases, with 9 bases between them. For the CDR3, the DNA is TGTGCCAGCAGCCAAGACCAGCGTACAGAGACCCAGTACTTC. Translating gives CASSQDQRTETQYF.

The chain is built from TRBV2 and TRBJ2-3, with a possible D match to TRBD2 (6 bases). Between the trimmed V and J ends, which lost 4 bases and 2 bases, there was a span of 7 bases. CDR1 is SNHLY and CDR2 is FYNNEI in the germline V gene. CDR3 length equals 13 residues. The DNA for the CDR3 is TGTGCCAGCAGTGCGGGACTCACAGATACGCAGTATTTT. It codes for CASSAGLTDTQYF.

This clone was counted a single time. The chain links TRBV7-9 to TRBJ1-1; possible D gene TRBD1, 5 bases. Germline loops: CDR1 SEHNR, CDR2 FQNEAQ (reference sequence). CDR3 length equals 12 residues. The germline V and J ends were trimmed by 3 bases and 7 bases, with 9 bases remaining between them. The CDR3 sequence is CASSLGVGEAFF. The CDR3 DNA follows: TGTGCCAGCAGCTTGGGGGTGGGTGAAGCTTTCTTT.

This clone was observed a single time. This chain connects TRBV5-6 to TRBJ2-5, with D perhaps assigned TRBD1 or TRBD2 (5 bases each). CDR1 SGHDT and CDR2 YYEEEE come from the germline V gene. The V and J ends lost 3 bases and 1 base respectively, with 7 bases between them. This CDR3 has 13 amino acids. The CDR3 is CASSWGTQETQYF. The CDR3 DNA is TGTGCCAGCAGCTGGGGGACCCAAGAGACCCAGTACTTC.

This clone was found once. The chain carries TRBV7-9 and TRBJ2-2, with D maybe TRBD1 (6 bases). V lost 5 bases and J lost 0, with 13 bases in between. This CDR3 is 16 amino acids long. Germline V gene data show CDR1 as SEHNR and CDR2 as FQNEAQ (reference sequence). The CDR3, as DNA: TGTGCCAGCAGCCTCCCGCAGGGGACGAACACCGGGGAGCTGTTTTTT. This gives the protein CASSLPQGTNTGELFF.

V is TRBV12-3 or TRBV12-4 and J is TRBJ2-7; D is unresolved. CDR3 length equals 12 residues. Trimming took off 1 base at V and 5 bases at J, with 6 bases between the two ends. The CDR3 DNA reads as TGTGCCAGCAGTTTAGGAGGTCACGAGCAGTACTTC. Its translation: CASSLGGHEQYF.

The chain is built from TRBV10-3 and TRBJ1-1; the match to TRBD1 covers 8 bases. CDR1 is ENHRY and CDR2 is SYGVKD in the germline V gene. The CDR3 spans 16 residues. J lost 0 bases, V lost 2 bases, and 5 bases had no gene match. The CDR3 loop reads CAISEGQGGMNTEAFF. The CDR3 DNA is TGTGCCATCAGTGAGGGACAGGGAGGGATGAACACTGAAGCTTTCTTT.

The gene calls are TRBV5-4 and TRBJ1-2; D is ambiguous. CDR1 and CDR2 (germline): SGHNT, YYREEE (reference sequence). V lost 4 bases and J 5 bases, leaving 12 bases between the germline ends. There are 13 residues in the CDR3. The CDR3, as DNA: TGTGCCAGCAGCCGAGGTGGGGTGTATGGCTACACCTTC. As protein: CASSRGGVYGYTF.

The chain joins TRBV30 to TRBJ1-3; tentatively, D is TRBD1 (6 bases). Germline-derived CDR1 and CDR2 are GTSNPN and SVGIG (reference sequence). V lost 5 bases to trimming and J lost 0 bases, with 14 bases between them. CDR3 size: 15 residues. Here the CDR3 reads CAWSGTLFSGNTIYF. CDR3 DNA sequence: TGTGCCTGGTCCGGGACACTATTCTCTGGAAACACCATATATTTT.

This clone appeared a few times. V and J are TRBV7-6 and TRBJ1-6, with a possible D match to TRBD1 (6 bases). From germline, CDR1 is SGHVS and CDR2 FNYEAQ. Trimming cost V 5 bases and J 5 bases, with 13 bases left between them. The CDR3 length is 15 residues. The CDR3 bases are TGTGCCAGCAGCCGCGACAGGACAGATAATTCACCCCTCCACTTT. Amino acid sequence: CASSRDRTDNSPLHF.

The genes are TRBV5-1 and TRBJ2-6; D uncertain. Trimming removed 7 bases from V and 3 bases from J, with 11 bases in between. From germline, CDR1 is SGHRS and CDR2 YFSETQ. The CDR3 spans 14 residues. The DNA for the CDR3 is TGCGCCAGCTACGTATCCATTGGGGCCAACGTCCTGACTTTC. Protein product: CASYVSIGANVLTF. The whole variable domain, remainder taken from reference TRBV5-1 and TRBJ2-6, is KAGVTQTPRYLIKTRGQQVTLSCSPISGHRSVSWYQQTPGQGLQFLFEYFSETQRNKGNFPGRFSGRQFSNSRSEMNVSTLELGDSALYLCASYVSIGANVLTFGAGSRLTVL.

The chain carries TRBV10-2 and TRBJ2-3; D not resolved. Trimming took 5 bases from V and 0 from J, leaving 9 bases between them. In germline, CDR1 is WSHSY, CDR2 SAAADI. The CDR3 contains 14 residues. The CDR3 nucleotides are TGCGCCAGCAGTACAACGAGGAGCACAGATACGCAGTATTTT. It specifies CASSTTRSTDTQYF.

The chain links TRBV9 to TRBJ1-1; D is uncertain. Deletions cut 4 bases from V and 4 bases from J, with 14 bases between. Germline V gives CDR1 SGDLS, CDR2 YYNGEE. The CDR3 has 14 amino acids. CDR3 loop: CASSTPSAGTEAFF. The CDR3 region has the DNA TGTGCCAGCAGCACCCCGTCAGCGGGCACTGAAGCTTTCTTT. The full variable domain, with the rest looked up from reference TRBV9 and TRBJ1-1, is DSGVTQTPKHLITATGQRVTLRCSPRSGDLSVYWYQQSLDQGLQFLIQYYNGEERAKGNILERFSAQQFPDLHSELNLSSLELGDSALYFCASSTPSAGTEAFFGQGTRLTVV.

This clone was picked up one time. V is TRBV5-4 and J is TRBJ1-2; D gene uncertain. Germline-derived CDR1 and CDR2 are SGHNT and YYREEE (reference sequence). The CDR3 contains 12 residues. The V gene lost 1 base and the J gene lost 8 bases, with 9 bases spanning the gap. The CDR3 reads CASSLHGKGYTF. Here the CDR3 DNA reads TGTGCCAGCAGCTTGCATGGAAAAGGCTACACCTTC.